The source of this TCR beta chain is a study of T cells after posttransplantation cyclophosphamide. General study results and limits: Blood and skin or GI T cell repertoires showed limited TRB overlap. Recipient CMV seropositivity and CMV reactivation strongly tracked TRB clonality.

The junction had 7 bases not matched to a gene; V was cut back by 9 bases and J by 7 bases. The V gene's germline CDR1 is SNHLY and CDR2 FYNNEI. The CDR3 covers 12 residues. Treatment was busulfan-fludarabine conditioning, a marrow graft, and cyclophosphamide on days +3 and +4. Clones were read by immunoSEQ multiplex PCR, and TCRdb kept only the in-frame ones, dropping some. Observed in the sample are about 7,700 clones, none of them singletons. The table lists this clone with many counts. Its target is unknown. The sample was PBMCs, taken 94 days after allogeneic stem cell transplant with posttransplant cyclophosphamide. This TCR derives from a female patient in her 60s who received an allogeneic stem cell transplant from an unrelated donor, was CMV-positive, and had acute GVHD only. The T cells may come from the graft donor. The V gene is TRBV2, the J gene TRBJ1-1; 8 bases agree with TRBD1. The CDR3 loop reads CASNRGEGEAFF. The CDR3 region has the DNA TGTGCCAGTAACAGGGGGGAAGGTGAAGCTTTCTTT.